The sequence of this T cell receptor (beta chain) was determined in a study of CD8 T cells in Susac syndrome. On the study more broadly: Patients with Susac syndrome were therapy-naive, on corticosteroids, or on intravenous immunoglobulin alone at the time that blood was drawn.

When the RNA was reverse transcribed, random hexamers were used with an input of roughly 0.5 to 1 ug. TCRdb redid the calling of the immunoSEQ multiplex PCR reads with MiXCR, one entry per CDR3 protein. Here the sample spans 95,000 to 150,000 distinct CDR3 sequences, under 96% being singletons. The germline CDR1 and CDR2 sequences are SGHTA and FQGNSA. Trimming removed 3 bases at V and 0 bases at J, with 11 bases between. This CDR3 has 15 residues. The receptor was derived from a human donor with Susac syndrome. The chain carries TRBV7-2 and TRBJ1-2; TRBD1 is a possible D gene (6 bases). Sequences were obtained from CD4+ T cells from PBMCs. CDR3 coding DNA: TGTGCCAGCAGCTTTGACAGGATAGCTAACTATGGCTACACCTTC. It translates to CASSFDRIANYGYTF.